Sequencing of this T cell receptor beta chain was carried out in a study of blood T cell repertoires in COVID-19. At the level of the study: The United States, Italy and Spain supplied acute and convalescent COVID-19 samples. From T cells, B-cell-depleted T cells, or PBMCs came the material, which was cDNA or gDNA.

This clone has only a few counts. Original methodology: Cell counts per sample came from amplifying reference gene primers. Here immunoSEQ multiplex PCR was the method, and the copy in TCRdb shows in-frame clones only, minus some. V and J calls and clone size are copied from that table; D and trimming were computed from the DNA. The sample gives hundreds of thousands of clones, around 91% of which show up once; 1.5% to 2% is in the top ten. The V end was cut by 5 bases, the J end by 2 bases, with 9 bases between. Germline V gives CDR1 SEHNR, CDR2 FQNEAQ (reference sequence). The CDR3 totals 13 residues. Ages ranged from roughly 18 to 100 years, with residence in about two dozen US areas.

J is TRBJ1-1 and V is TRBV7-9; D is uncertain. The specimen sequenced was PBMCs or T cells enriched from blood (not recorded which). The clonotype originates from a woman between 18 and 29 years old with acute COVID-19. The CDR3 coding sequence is TGTGCCAGCAGCCGCAGTTCAAACACTGAAGCTTTCTTT. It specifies CASSRSSNTEAFF. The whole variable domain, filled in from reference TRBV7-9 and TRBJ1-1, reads DTGVSQNPRHKITKRGQNVTFRCDPISEHNRLYWYRQTLGQGPEFLTYFQNEAQLEKSRLLSDRFSAERPKGSFSTLEIQRTEQGDSAMYLCASSRSSNTEAFFGQGTRLTVV.